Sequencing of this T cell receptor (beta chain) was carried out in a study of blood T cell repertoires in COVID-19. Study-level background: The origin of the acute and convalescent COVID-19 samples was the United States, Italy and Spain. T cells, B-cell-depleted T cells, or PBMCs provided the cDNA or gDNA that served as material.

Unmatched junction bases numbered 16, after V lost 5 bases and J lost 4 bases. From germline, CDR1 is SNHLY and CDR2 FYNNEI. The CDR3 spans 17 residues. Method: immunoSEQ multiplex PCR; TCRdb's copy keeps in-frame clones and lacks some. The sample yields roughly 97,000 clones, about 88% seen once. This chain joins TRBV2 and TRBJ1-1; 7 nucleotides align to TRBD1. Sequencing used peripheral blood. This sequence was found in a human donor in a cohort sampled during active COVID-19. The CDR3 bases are TGTGCCAGCAGTACCAGTTTAGTAAGGGGGCAAGGCACTGAAGCTTTCTTT. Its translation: CASSTSLVRGQGTEAFF.